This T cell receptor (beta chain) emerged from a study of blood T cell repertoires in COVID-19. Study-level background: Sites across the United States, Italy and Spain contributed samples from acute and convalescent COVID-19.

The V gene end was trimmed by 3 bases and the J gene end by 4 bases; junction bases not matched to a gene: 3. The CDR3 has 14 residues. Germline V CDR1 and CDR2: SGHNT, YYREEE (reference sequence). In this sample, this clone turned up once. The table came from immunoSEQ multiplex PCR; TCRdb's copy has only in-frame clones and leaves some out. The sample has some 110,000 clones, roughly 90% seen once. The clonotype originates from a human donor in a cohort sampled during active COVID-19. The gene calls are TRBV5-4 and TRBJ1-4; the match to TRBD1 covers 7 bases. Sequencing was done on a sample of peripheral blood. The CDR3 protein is CASSSQGFNEKLFF. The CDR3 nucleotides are TGTGCCAGCAGCTCACAGGGGTTTAATGAAAAACTGTTTTTT.